A single sample is the source of the 16 T cell receptor beta chains below, sequenced in a study of T cell responses to AZD1222 COVID-19 vaccine. Sequenced by immunoSEQ multiplex PCR; TCRdb stores in-frame clones only, minus some. The sample holds 72,000 or so clones, roughly 87% seen once. The sample here was peripheral blood, taken 28 days after the second AZD1222 dose. These receptors originate from an adult who received the AZD1222 COVID-19 vaccine.

The chain recombines TRBV6-5 with TRBJ1-2; 8 positions agree with TRBD1. The CDR3 length is 13 residues. With V trimmed by 6 bases and J by 6 bases, 6 bases remained unmatched. Germline V gene sequence: CDR1 MNHEY, CDR2 SVGAGI. The CDR3, as DNA: TGTGCCAGCAGGCCAGGGGGCGCCGATGGCTACACCTTC. Its protein is CASRPGGADGYTF.

This chain connects TRBV11-2 to TRBJ1-3; tentative D call: TRBD1 (5 bases). Trimming took off 0 bases at V and 9 bases at J, with 9 bases between the two ends. Germline V lookup: CDR1 SGHAT, CDR2 FQNNGV. The CDR3 spans 13 residues. In DNA, the CDR3 is TGTGCCAGCAGCTTAGATCGGGGCAGCACCATATATTTT. Its translation is CASSLDRGSTIYF.

This chain links TRBV29-1 with TRBJ1-1; D ambiguous. Per germline, CDR1 SQVTM and CDR2 ANQGSEA. The CDR3 is made up of 13 amino acids. The V end was cut by 2 bases, the J end by 3 bases, with 10 bases between. This chain's CDR3 is CSVESLGDTEAFF. The CDR3 region has the DNA TGCAGCGTTGAAAGTTTGGGTGACACTGAAGCTTTCTTT.

CDR3 nucleotide sequence: TGTGCCTGGAGTAGAGGCCAGCTCCGTGGCTACACCTTC. It codes for CAWSRGQLRGYTF. The chain recombines TRBV30 with TRBJ1-2, with D unresolved. V was clipped by 2 bases and J by 7 bases, with 14 bases between them. The CDR3 length is 13 residues. Germline-derived CDR1 and CDR2 are GTSNPN and SVGIG (reference sequence).

This clone has only one observation. CDR3 region: CASSSQGTNEKLFF. The CDR3 coding sequence is TGTGCCAGCTCATCACAGGGAACTAATGAAAAACTGTTTTTT. The J gene is TRBJ1-4, the V gene TRBV18; TRBD1 is a possible D gene (6 bases). V was cut by 5 bases and J by 1 base, with 8 bases left in between. Germline assignment: CDR1 KGHSH and CDR2 LQKENI. The CDR3 covers 14 residues.

This sequence joins TRBV15 and TRBJ1-1; 8 bases map to TRBD1. The CDR3 runs 16 residues. The ends lost 3 bases at V and 2 bases at J; junction bases unmatched: 8. Germline V gene sequence: CDR1 LNHNV, CDR2 YYDKDF (reference sequence). For the CDR3, the DNA is TGTGCCACCAGCAGCAAAAGCTCAGGGGGCAACACTGAAGCTTTCTTT. The encoded protein is CATSSKSSGGNTEAFF.

This chain links TRBV28 with TRBJ2-5, with D tentatively TRBD1 (6 bases). The CDR3 has 12 amino acids. CDR1 MDHEN and CDR2 SYDVKM come from the germline V gene. V lost 11 bases and J 5 bases, leaving 15 bases between the germline ends. This chain's CDR3 is CALGAGGETQYF. DNA of the CDR3: TGTGCCCTGGGGGCGGGTGGCGAGACCCAGTACTTC.

The chain employs TRBV2 and TRBJ1-6; no clear D. The ends were cut back, 6 bases at V and 7 bases at J, with 4 bases in the middle. The V gene's germline CDR1 is SNHLY and CDR2 FYNNEI. The CDR3 is made up of 11 amino acids. The CDR3 DNA reads TGTGCCAGCAGGGGGAATTCACCCCTCCACTTT. Its translation: CASRGNSPLHF.

The V and J genes are TRBV11-2 and TRBJ1-2; no clear D gene. The CDR3 spans 15 residues. With 5 bases removed from V and 5 bases from J, the gap between germline ends came to 18 bases. The germline V gene has CDR1 SGHAT and CDR2 FQNNGV. The CDR3 here is CASSATTPSPYGYTF. For the CDR3, the DNA is TGTGCCAGCAGCGCCACGACCCCAAGCCCGTATGGCTACACCTTC.

This clone was recorded once. The chain combines TRBV12-3 or TRBV12-4 with TRBJ1-5, with D hard to call. This CDR3 is 12 amino acids long. V was trimmed by 3 bases and J by 6 bases, leaving 6 bases between them. CDR3 sequence: CASSFSGQPQHF. The CDR3 DNA sequence: TGTGCCAGCAGTTTTTCAGGTCAGCCCCAGCATTTT.

The chain carries TRBV19 and TRBJ1-5; a possible D gene is TRBD1 (5 bases). Germline V gene sequence: CDR1 LNHDA, CDR2 SQIVND (reference sequence). V lost 9 bases to trimming and J lost 1 base, with 7 bases between them. The CDR3 totals 12 residues. The CDR3 nucleotides read TGTGCCAGCGGGGGGAGCAATCAGCCCCAGCATTTT. It encodes CASGGSNQPQHF.

The J gene is TRBJ1-5, the V gene TRBV6-2 or TRBV6-3; D may be TRBD1 (6 bases). Germline CDR1 and CDR2: MNHEY and SVGEGT. Trimming left V 4 bases short and J 6 bases short, with 13 bases between. The CDR3 is 14 residues long. CDR3 coding DNA: TGTGCCAGCAGTTTGCGGGGGGGCAGTCAGCCCCAGCATTTT. It translates to CASSLRGGSQPQHF.

This chain connects TRBV4-2 to TRBJ1-2, with D possibly being TRBD1 (6 bases). Germline V gene lookup returns CDR1 LGHNA and CDR2 YNFKEQ. Trimming took off 1 base at V and 7 bases at J, with 10 bases between the two ends. The CDR3 loop spans 13 amino acids. Here the CDR3 reads CASSQGQARGYTF. Written as DNA, the CDR3 is TGTGCCAGCAGCCAAGGACAGGCCCGTGGCTACACCTTC.

This clone has just one count. A junction boundary mismatches the germline segment, possibly from a read error. This chain uses TRBV4-1 with TRBJ1-6; possibly TRBD1 for D (6 bases). The CDR3 contains 15 residues. CDR1 and CDR2 from the germline V gene are MGHRA and YSYEKL. The DNA of the CDR3 is TGCGCCAGCAGCCAAAAGGACAGTTATAGTTCACCCCTCCACTTT. This codes for CASSQKDSYSSPLHF.

This sequence joins TRBV3-1 (or the pseudogene TRBV3-2) and TRBJ2-7; the match to TRBD2 covers 7 bases. This CDR3 spans 14 amino acids. The germline gives CDR1 LGHDT, CDR2 YNNKEL (reference sequence). The V segment lost 10 bases and the J segment 4 bases; nucleotides outside the gene matches: 13. CDR3 amino acids: CATSAGQTVYEQYF. The CDR3 region has the DNA TGTGCCACCTCAGCGGGGCAAACTGTATACGAGCAGTACTTC.

This clone was recorded only once. This chain connects TRBV9 to TRBJ1-1; D is possibly TRBD1 (5 bases). The CDR3 has 13 amino acids. Trimming removed 0 bases from V and 11 bases from J, with 14 bases in between. Germline CDR1 SGDLS, CDR2 YYNGEE. The CDR3 DNA sequence: TGTGCCAGCAGCGTAGATGGTAGGGGATCGGCTTTCTTT. This sequence encodes CASSVDGRGSAFF.